This T cell receptor beta chain was profiled in a study of T cell responses to AZD1222 COVID-19 vaccine. The wider study: Pooled samples include second doses given at about 4 or 12 weeks.

Measured with immunoSEQ multiplex PCR; TCRdb has only the in-frame clones, and not every one. The sample lists under 200,000 clones; more than 70% were seen once. The CDR3 extends over 13 amino acids. CDR1 is LGHNA, CDR2 YSLEER, per germline. V lost 1 base and J 9 bases, leaving 10 bases between the germline ends. This sequence joins TRBV4-3 and TRBJ2-4; D gene unclear. This specimen consisted of peripheral blood, obtained on day 0 of AZD1222 vaccination. This clonotype originated in an adult in good health. The CDR3 is CASSQGVSTIQYF. The CDR3 DNA reads as TGCGCCAGCAGCCAAGGGGTGTCGACCATTCAGTACTTC.